This TCR beta chain was sequenced for a study of blood T cell repertoires in COVID-19. CDR3 length: 15 residues. The junction had 13 bases not matched to a gene; V was cut back by 5 bases and J by 10 bases. Germline CDR1 and CDR2: MNHEY and SVGAGI. The data were produced by immunoSEQ multiplex PCR, yet TCRdb's version contains in-frame clones alone and is incomplete. Of under 300,000 clones listed, approximately 88% were seen once; the top ten hold approximately 1.5%. The chain joins TRBV6-5 to TRBJ1-3; 8 bases line up with TRBD1. The material sequenced was PBMCs or T cells enriched from blood (not recorded which). This clonotype originated in a woman aged 40-49 years who had recovered from COVID-19. CDR3: CASSLAGQGAYTIYF. The CDR3 DNA sequence: TGTGCCAGCAGTCTCGCGGGGCAGGGGGCTTATACCATATATTTT.